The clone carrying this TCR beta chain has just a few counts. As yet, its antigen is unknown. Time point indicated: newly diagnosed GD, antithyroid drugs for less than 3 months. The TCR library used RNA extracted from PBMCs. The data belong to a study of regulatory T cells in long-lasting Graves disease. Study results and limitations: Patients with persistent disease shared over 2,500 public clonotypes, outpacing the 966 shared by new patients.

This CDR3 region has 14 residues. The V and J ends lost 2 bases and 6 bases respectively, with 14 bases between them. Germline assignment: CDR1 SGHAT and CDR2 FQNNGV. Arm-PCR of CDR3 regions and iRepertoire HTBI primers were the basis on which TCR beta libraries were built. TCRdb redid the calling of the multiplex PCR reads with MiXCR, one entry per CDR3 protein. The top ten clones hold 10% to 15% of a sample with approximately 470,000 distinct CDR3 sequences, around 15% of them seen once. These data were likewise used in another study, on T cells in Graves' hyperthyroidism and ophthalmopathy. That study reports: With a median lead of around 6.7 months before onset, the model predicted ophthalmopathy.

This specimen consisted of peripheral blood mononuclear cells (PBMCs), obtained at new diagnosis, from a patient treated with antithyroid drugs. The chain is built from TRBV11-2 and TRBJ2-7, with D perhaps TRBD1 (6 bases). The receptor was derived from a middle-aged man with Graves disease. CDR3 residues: CASSLIAGEGEQYF. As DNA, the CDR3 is TGTGCCAGCAGCTTAATCGCAGGGGAAGGCGAGCAGTACTTC.